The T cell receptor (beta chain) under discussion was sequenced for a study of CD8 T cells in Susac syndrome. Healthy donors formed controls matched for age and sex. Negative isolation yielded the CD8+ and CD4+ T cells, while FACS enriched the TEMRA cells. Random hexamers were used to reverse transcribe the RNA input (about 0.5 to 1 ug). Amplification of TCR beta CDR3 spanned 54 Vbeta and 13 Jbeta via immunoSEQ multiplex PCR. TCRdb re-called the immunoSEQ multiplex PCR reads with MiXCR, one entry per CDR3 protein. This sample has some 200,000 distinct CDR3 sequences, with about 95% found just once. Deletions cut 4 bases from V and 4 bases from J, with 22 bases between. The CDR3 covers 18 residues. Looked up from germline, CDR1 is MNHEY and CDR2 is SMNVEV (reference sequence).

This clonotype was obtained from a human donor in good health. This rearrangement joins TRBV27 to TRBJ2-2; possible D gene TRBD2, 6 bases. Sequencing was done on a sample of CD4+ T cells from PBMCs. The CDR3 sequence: CASSSRSPTRLVTGELFF. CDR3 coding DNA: TGTGCCAGCAGTTCCCGGTCTCCAACGCGACTAGTCACCGGGGAGCTGTTTTTT.